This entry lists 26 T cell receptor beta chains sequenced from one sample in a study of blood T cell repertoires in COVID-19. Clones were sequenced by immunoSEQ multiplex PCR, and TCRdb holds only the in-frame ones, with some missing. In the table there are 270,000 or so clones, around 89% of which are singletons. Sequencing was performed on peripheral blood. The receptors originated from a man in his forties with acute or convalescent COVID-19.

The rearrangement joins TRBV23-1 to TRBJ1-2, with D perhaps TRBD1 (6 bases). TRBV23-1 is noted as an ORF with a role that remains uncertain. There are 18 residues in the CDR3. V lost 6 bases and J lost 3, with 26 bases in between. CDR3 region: CASSLRYRAWRVYYGYTF. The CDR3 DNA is TGCGCCAGCAGCCTACGATACAGGGCCTGGAGAGTGTACTATGGCTACACCTTC.

For the CDR3, the DNA is TGTGCCAGCAGCGTAGATCCGACAAATACGTACAATGAGCAGTTCTTC. Translated, it gives CASSVDPTNTYNEQFF. The rearrangement uses TRBV9 and TRBJ2-1, with unresolved D. The V end was cut by 0 bases, the J end by 4 bases, with 14 bases between. The CDR3 totals 16 residues. Germline-derived CDR1 and CDR2 are SGDLS and YYNGEE.

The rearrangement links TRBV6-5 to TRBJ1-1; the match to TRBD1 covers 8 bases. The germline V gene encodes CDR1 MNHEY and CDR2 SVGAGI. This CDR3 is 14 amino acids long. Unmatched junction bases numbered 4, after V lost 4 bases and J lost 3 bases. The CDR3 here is CASSFTGGDTEAFF. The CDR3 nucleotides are TGTGCCAGCAGTTTTACAGGGGGGGACACTGAAGCTTTCTTT.

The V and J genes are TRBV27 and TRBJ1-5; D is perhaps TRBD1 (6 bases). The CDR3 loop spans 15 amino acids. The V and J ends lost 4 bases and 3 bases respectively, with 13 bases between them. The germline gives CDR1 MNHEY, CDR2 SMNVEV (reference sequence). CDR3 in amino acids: CASSSSGHANQPQHF. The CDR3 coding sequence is TGTGCCAGCAGTTCCTCGGGACACGCCAATCAGCCCCAGCATTTT.

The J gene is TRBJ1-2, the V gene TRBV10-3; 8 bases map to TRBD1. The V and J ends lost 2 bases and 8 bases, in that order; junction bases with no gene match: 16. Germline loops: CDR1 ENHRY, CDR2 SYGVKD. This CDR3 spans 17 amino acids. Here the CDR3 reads CAISEPPFGQGAWGYTF. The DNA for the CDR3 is TGTGCCATCAGTGAGCCCCCCTTTGGGCAGGGGGCATGGGGCTACACCTTC.

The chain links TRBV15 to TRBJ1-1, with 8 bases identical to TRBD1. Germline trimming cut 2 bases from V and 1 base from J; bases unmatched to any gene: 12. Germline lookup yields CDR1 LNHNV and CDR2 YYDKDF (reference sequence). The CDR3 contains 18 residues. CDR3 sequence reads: CATSRQGQATSPNTEAFF. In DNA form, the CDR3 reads TGTGCCACCAGCAGACAGGGACAGGCGACATCCCCGAACACTGAAGCTTTCTTT.

CDR3 sequence reads: CASLLDRGGETQYF. The CDR3 bases are TGTGCCAGCCTTTTGGACAGGGGTGGGGAGACCCAGTACTTC. This chain connects TRBV2 to TRBJ2-5, with 9 bases matching TRBD1. The CDR3 consists of 14 residues. Per the germline V gene, CDR1 is SNHLY and CDR2 is FYNNEI. With 8 bases clipped from V and 5 bases from J, the junction kept 9 bases outside the gene matches.

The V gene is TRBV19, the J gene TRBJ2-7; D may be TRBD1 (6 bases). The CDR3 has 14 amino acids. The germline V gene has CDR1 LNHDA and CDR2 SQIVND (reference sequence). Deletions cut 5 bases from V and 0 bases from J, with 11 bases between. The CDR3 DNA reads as TGTGCCAGTAGTTGGACAGATAGCTCCTACGAGCAGTACTTC. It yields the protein CASSWTDSSYEQYF.

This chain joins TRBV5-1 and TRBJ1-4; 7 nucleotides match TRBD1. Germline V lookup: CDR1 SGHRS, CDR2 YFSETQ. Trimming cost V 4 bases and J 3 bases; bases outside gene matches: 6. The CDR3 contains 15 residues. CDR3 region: CASSLDRAANEKLFF. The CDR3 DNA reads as TGCGCCAGCAGCCTCGACAGGGCTGCTAATGAAAAACTGTTTTTT.

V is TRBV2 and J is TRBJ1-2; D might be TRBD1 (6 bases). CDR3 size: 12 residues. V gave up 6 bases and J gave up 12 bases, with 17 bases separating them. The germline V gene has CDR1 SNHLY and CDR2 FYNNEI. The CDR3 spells CASSPAGAKHTF. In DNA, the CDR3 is TGTGCCAGCAGCCCAGCGGGGGCAAAGCACACCTTC.

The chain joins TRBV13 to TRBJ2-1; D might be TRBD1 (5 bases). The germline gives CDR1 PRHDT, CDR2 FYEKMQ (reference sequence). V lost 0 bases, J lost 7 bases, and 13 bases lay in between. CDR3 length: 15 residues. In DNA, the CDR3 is TGTGCCAGCAGCTTAGGGGGAATACCAGGGAATGAGCAGTTCTTC. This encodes CASSLGGIPGNEQFF.

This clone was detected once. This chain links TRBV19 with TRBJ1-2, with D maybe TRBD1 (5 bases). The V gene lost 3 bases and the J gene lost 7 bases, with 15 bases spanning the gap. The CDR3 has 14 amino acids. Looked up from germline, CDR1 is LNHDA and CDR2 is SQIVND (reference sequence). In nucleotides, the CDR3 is TGTGCCAGTAGTATTAACCAGGGAACCAGTGGCTACACCTTC. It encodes CASSINQGTSGYTF. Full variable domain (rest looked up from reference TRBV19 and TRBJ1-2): DGGITQSPKYLFRKEGQNVTLSCEQNLNHDAMYWYRQDPGQGLRLIYYSQIVNDFQKGDIAEGYSVSREKKESFPLTVTSAQKNPTAFYLCASSINQGTSGYTFGSGTRLTVV.

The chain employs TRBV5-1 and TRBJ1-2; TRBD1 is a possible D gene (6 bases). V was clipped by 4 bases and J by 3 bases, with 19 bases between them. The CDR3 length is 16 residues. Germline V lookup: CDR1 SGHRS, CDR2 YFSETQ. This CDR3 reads CASSPAAGGSHYGYTF. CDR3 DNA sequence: TGCGCCAGCAGCCCTGCGGCGGGGGGCTCCCACTATGGCTACACCTTC.

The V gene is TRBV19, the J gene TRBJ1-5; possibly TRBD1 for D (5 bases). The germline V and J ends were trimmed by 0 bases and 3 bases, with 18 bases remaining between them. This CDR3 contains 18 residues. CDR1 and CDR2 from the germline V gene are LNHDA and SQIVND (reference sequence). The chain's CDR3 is CASSIDQYRTGLNQPQHF. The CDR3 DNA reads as TGTGCCAGTAGTATAGATCAATACCGGACGGGACTCAATCAGCCCCAGCATTTT.

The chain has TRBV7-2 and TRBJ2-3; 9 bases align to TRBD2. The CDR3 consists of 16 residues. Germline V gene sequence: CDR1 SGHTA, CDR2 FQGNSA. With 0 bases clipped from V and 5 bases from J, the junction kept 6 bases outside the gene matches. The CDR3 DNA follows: TGTGCCAGCAGCTTAGCAGCGGGGGGTACAGGAGATACGCAGTATTTT. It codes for CASSLAAGGTGDTQYF.

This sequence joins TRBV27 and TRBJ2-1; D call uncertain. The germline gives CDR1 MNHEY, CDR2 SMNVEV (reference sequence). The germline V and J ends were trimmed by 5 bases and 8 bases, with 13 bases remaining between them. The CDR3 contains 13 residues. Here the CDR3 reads CASSTGFPDEQFF. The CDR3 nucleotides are TGTGCCAGCAGTACCGGGTTCCCGGATGAGCAGTTCTTC.

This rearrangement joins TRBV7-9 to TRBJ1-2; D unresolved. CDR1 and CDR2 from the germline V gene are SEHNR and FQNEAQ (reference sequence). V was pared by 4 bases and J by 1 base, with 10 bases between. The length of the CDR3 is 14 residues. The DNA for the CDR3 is TGTGCCAGCAGCTCCCCCACAATTAACTATGGCTACACCTTC. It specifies CASSSPTINYGYTF.

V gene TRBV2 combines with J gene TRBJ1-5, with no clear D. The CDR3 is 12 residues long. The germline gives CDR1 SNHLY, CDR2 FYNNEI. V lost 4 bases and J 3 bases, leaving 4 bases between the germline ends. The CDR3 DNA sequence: TGTGCCAGCAGTGGCGTCAATCAGCCCCAGCATTTT. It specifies CASSGVNQPQHF. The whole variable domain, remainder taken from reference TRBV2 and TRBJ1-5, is EPEVTQTPSHQVTQMGQEVILRCVPISNHLYFYWYRQILGQKVEFLVSFYNNEISEKSEIFDDQFSVERPDGSNFTLKIRSTKLEDSAMYFCASSGVNQPQHFGDGTRLSIL.

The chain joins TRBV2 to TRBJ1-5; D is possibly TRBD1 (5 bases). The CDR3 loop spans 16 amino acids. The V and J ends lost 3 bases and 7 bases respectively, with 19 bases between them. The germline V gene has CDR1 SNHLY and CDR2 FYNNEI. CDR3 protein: CASSESGVWGGQPQHF. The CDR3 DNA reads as TGTGCCAGCAGTGAGAGTGGTGTGTGGGGGGGGCAGCCCCAGCATTTT.

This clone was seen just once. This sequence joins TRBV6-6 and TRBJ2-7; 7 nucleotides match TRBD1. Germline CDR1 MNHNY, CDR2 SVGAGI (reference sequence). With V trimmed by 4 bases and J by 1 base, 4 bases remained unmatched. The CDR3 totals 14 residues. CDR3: CASSSPGQSYEQYF. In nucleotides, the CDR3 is TGTGCCAGCAGTTCTCCGGGACAGTCCTACGAGCAGTACTTC.

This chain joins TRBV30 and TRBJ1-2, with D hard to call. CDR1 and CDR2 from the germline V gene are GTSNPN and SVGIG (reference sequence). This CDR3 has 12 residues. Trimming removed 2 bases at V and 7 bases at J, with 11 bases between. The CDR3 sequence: CAWSPGRVGYTF. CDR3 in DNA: TGTGCCTGGAGTCCTGGGAGGGTTGGCTACACCTTC.

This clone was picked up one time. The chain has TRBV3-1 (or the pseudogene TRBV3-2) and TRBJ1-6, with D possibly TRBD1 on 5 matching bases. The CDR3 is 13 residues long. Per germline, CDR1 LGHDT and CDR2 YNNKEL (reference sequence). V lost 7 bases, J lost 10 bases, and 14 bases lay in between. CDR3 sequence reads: CASTLDGGSPLHF. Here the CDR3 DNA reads TGTGCCAGCACCCTCGACGGGGGATCACCCCTCCACTTT.

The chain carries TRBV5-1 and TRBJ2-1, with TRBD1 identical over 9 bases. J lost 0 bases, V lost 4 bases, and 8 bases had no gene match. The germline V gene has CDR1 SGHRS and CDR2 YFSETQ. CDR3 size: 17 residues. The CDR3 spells CASSPLMTGGSYNEQFF. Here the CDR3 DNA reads TGCGCCAGCAGCCCCCTTATGACAGGGGGCTCCTACAATGAGCAGTTCTTC.

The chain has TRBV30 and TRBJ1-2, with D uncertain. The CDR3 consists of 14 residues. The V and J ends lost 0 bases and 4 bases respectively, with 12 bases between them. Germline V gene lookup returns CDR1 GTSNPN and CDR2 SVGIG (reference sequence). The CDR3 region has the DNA TGTGCCTGGAGTGTGGCCGGGGTCGGCTATGGCTACACCTTC. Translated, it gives CAWSVAGVGYGYTF. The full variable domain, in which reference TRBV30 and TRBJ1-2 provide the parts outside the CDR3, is SQTIHQWPATLVQPVGSPLSLECTVEGTSNPNLYWYRQAAGRGLQLLFYSVGIGQISSEVPQNLSASRPQDRQFILSSKKLLLSDSGFYLCAWSVAGVGYGYTFGSGTRLTVV.

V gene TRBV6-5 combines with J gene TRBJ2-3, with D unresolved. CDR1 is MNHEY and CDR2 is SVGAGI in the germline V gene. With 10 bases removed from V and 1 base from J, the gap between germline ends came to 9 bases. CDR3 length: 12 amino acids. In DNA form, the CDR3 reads TGTGCCACTCAGGCCGGCACAGATACGCAGTATTTT. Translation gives CATQAGTDTQYF.

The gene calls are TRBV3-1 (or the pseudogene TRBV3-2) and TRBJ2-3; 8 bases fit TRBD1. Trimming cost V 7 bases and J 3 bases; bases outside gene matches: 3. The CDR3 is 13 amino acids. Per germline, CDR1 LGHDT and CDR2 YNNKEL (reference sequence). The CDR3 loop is CASTRQGTDTQYF. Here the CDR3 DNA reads TGTGCCAGCACCCGACAGGGGACAGATACGCAGTATTTT.